The entry below describes one T cell receptor (beta chain). Its antigen is currently unknown. Semi-nested PCR with Nested Universal Primer A followed constant-region reverse priming of full-length variable regions. TCRdb ran MiXCR on the 5' RACE reads and lists one entry per CDR3 protein. The sample records fewer than 65,000 distinct CDR3 sequences, roughly 30% being singletons. This CDR3 is 13 amino acids long. Germline V gene data show CDR1 as SGHVS and CDR2 as FNYEAQ. Between the trimmed V and J ends, which lost 5 bases and 7 bases, there was a span of 11 bases. Findings and caveats of the study: Tumor memory CD4+ T cell TCR gene usage was found to cluster with blood and lymph node memory CD4+ cells and with lymph node naive CD4+ cells. Tumor-infiltrating Treg TCR alpha and beta sequences overlapped most with tumor naive CD4+ T cells, then blood naive.

Naive CD4+ cells had CD25+ Tregs removed. The sequence derives from a female donor with breast cancer. Sequenced input: tumor-infiltrating naive CD4+ T cells sorted from the breast tumor. As to subset: naive CD4+ T cells, CD4+CD45RA+CD25-. The chain recombines TRBV7-6 with TRBJ1-4, with unresolved D. The CDR3 region is CASSPFESEKLFF. CDR3 sequence (DNA): TGTGCCAGCAGCCCCTTCGAGTCTGAAAAACTGTTTTTT.